The T cell receptor beta chain described here comes from a study of blood T cells in healthy people across ages. For the second PCR, which ran for 7 to 11 cycles, a sample-barcoded 5' primer and a J-beta primer mix were used. TCRdb independently ran MiXCR on the 5' RACE reads; one entry per CDR3 protein. This table holds over 950,000 distinct CDR3 sequences, roughly 51% found once. This CDR3 has 16 amino acids. Per the germline V gene, CDR1 is LNHNV and CDR2 is YYDKDF (reference sequence). The V and J ends lost 3 bases and 5 bases, in that order; junction bases with no gene match: 10. The genes are TRBV15 and TRBJ2-5, with TRBD1 matching over 9 bases. Sequencing was carried out using blood. The TCR sequence derives from a woman between 55 and 75 years old in good health. CDR3 sequence reads: CATSSPGQGMMETQYF. Here the CDR3 DNA reads TGTGCCACCAGCAGTCCAGGACAGGGGATGATGGAGACCCAGTACTTC.